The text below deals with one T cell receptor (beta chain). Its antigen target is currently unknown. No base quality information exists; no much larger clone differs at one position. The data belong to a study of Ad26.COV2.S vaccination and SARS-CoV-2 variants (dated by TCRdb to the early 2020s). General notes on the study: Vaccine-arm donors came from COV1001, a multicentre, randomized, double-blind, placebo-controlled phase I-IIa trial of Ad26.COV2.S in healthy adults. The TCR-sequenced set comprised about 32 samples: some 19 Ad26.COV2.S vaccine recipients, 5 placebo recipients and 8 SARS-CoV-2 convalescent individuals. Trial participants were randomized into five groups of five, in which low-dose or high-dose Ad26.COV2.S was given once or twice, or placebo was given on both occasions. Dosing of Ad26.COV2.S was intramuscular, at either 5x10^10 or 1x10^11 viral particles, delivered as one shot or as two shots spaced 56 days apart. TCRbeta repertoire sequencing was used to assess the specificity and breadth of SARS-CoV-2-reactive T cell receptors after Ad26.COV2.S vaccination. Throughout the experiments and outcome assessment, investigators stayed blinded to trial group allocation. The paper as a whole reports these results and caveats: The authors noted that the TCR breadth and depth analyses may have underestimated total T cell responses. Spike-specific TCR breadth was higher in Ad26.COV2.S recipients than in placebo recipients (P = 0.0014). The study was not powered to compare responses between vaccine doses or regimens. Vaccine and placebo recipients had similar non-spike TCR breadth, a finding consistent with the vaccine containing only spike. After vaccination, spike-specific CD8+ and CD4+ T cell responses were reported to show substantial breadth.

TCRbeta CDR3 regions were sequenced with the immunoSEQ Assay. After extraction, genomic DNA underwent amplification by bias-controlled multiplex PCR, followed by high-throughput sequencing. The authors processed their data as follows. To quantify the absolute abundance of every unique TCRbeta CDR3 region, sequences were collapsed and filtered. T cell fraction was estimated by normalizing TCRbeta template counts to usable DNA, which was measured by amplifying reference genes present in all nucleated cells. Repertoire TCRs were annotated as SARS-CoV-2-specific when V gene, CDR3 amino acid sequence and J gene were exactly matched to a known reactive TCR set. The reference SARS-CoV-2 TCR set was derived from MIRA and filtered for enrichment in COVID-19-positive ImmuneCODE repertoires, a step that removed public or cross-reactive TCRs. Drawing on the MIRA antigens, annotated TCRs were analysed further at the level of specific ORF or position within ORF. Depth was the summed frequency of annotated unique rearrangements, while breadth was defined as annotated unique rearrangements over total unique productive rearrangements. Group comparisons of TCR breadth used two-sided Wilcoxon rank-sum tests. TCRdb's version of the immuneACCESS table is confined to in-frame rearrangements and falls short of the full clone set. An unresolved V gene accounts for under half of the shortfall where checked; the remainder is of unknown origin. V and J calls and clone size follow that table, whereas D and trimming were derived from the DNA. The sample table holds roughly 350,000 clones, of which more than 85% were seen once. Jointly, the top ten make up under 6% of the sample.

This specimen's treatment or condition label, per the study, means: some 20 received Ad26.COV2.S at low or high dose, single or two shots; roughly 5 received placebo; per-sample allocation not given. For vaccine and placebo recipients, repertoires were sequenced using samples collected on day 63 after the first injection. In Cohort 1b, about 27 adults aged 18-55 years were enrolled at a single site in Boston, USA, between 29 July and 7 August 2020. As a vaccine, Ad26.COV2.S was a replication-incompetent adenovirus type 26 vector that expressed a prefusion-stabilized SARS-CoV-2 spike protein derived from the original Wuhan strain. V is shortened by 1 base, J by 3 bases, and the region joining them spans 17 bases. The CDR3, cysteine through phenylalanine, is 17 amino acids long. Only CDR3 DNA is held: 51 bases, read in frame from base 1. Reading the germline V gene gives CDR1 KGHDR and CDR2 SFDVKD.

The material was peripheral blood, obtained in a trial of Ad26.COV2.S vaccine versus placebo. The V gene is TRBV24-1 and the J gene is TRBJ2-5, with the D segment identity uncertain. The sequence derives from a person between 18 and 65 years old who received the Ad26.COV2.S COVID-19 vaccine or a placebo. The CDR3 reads CATSDFGTGRIKETQYF. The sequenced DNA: TGTGCCACCAGTGATTTCGGAACCGGACGGATAAAAGAGACCCAGTACTTC.